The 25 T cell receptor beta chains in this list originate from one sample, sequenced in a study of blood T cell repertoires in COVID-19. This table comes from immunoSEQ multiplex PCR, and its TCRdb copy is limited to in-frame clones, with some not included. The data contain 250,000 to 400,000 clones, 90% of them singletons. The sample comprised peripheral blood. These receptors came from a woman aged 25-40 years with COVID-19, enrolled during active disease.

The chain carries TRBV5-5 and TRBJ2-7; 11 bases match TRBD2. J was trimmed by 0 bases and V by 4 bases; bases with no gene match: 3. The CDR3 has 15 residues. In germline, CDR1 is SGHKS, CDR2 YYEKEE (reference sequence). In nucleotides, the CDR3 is TGTGCCAGCAGCGAAACTAGCGGGAGCTCCTACGAGCAGTACTTC. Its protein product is CASSETSGSSYEQYF.

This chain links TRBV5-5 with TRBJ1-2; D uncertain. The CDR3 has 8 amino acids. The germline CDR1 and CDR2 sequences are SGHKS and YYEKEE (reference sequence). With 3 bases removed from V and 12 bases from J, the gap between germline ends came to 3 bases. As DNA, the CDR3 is TGTGCCAGCAGCTCCAACACCTTC. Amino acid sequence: CASSSNTF.

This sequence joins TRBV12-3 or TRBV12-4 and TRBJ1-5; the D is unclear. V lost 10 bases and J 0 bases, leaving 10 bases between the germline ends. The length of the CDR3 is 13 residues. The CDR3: CATAPTSNQPQHF. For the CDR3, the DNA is TGTGCCACCGCTCCTACTAGCAATCAGCCCCAGCATTTT.

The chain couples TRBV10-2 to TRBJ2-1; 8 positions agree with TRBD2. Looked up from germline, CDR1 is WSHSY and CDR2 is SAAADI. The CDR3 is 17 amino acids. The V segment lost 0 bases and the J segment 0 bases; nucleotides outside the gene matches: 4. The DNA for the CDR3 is TGCGCCAGCAGTGAGTCTCCAAGCGGGAGCTCCTACAATGAGCAGTTCTTC. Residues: CASSESPSGSSYNEQFF.

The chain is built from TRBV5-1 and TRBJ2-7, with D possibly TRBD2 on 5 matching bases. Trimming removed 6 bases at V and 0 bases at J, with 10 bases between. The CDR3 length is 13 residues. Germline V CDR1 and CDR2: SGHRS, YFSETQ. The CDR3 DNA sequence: TGCGCCAGCACCCCGGGGATCTCCTACGAGCAGTACTTC. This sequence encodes CASTPGISYEQYF.

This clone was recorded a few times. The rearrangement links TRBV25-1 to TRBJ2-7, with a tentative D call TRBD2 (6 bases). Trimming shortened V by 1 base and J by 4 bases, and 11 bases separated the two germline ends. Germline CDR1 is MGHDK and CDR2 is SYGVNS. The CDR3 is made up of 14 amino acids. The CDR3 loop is CASSEWGGTYEQYF. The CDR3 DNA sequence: TGTGCCAGCAGTGAATGGGGCGGGACGTACGAGCAGTACTTC.

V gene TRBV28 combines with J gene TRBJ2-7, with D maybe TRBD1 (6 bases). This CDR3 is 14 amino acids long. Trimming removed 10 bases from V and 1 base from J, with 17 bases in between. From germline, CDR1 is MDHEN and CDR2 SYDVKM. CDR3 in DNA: TGTGCCACCCAGGGGAGCACCGCGTCCTACGAGCAGTACTTC. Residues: CATQGSTASYEQYF.

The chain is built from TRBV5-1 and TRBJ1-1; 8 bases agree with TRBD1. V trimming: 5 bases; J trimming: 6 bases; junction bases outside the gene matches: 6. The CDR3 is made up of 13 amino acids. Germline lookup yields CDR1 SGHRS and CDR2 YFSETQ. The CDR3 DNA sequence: TGCGCCAGCAGAACAGGGGGAGGAGCTGAAGCTTTCTTT. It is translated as CASRTGGGAEAFF.

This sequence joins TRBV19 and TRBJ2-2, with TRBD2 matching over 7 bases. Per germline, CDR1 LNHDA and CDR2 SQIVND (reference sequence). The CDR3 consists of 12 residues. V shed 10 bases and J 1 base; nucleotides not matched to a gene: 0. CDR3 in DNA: TGTGCCACTAGCGGGAACACCGGGGAGCTGTTTTTT. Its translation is CATSGNTGELFF.

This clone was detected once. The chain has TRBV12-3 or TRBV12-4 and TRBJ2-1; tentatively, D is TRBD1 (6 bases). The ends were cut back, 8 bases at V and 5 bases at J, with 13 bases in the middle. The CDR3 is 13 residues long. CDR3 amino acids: CASSPDSNNEQFF. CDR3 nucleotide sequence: TGTGCCAGCTCTCCGGACAGTAACAATGAGCAGTTCTTC.

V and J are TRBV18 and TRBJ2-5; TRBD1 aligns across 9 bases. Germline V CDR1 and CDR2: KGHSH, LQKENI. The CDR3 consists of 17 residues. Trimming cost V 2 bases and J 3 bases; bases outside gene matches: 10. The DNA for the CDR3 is TGTGCCAGCTCACCAAAAGGGACAGGGAGCCTAAAAGAGACCCAGTACTTC. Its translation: CASSPKGTGSLKETQYF.

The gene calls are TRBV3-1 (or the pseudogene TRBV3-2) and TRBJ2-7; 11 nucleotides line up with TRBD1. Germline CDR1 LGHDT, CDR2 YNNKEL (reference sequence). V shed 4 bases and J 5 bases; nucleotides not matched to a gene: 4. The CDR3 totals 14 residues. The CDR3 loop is CASSLGQGAHEQYF. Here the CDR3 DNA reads TGTGCCAGCAGCCTAGGACAGGGGGCCCACGAGCAGTACTTC.

The CDR3 is CATSDGGQGAGTEAFF. The CDR3 DNA follows: TGTGCCACCAGTGATGGGGGACAGGGGGCGGGCACTGAAGCTTTCTTT. The chain is built from TRBV24-1 and TRBJ1-1, with 12 bases matching TRBD1. The CDR3 extends over 16 amino acids. Germline V gene sequence: CDR1 KGHDR, CDR2 SFDVKD. V lost 3 bases to trimming and J lost 4 bases; unmatched junction nucleotides: 5.

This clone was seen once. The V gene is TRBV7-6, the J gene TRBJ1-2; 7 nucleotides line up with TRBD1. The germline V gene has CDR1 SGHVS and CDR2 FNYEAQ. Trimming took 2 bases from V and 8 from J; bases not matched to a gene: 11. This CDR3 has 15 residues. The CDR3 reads CASSLYSTGVEGYTF. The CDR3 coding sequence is TGTGCCAGCAGCTTATACTCCACAGGGGTAGAAGGCTACACCTTC.

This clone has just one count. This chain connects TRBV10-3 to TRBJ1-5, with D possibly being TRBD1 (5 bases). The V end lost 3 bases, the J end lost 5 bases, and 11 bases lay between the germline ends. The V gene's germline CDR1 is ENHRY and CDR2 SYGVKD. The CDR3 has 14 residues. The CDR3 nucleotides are TGTGCCATCAGTGAAGGGACGGGGGATCAGCCCCAGCATTTT. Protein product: CAISEGTGDQPQHF.

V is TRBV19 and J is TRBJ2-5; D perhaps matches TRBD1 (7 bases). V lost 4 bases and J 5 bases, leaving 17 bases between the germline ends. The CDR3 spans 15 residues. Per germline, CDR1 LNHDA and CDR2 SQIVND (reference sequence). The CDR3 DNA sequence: TGTGCCAGTAGTAGAGGAGGGAGCAGGGGGGAGACCCAGTACTTC. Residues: CASSRGGSRGETQYF.

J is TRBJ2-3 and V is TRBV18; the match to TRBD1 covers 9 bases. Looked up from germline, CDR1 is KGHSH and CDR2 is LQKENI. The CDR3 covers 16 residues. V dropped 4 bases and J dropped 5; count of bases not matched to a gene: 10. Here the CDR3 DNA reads TGTGCCAGCTCACGTTCCGGGACAGGGTTAATAGATACGCAGTATTTT. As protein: CASSRSGTGLIDTQYF.

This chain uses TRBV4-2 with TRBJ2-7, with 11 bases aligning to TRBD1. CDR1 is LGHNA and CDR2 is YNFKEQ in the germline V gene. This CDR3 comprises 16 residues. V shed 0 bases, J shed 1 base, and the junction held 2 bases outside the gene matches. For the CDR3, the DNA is TGTGCCAGCAGCCAAGATTGGGACAGGGGGTCCTACGAGCAGTACTTC. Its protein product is CASSQDWDRGSYEQYF.

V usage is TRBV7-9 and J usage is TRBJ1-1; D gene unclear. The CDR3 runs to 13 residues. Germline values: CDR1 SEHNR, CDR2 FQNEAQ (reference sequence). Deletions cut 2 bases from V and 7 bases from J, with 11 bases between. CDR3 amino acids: CASSLTISIEAFF. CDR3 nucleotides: TGTGCCAGCAGCTTAACGATTAGCATTGAAGCTTTCTTT.

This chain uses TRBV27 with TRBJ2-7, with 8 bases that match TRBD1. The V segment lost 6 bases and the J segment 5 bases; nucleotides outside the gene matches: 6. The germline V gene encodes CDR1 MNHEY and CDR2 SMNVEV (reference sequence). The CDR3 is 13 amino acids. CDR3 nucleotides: TGTGCCAGCAGACCCGACAGGGGAAACGAGCAGTACTTC. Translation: CASRPDRGNEQYF.

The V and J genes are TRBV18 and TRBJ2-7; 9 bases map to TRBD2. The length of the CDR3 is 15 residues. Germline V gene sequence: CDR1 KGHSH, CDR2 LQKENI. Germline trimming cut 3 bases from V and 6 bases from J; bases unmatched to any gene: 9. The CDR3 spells CASSPPAGGPGEQYF. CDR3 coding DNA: TGTGCCAGCTCACCTCCGGCGGGAGGGCCTGGCGAGCAGTACTTC. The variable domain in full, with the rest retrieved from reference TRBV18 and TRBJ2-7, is NAGVMQNPRHLVRRRGQEARLRCSPMKGHSHVYWYRQLPEEGLKFMVYLQKENIIDESGMPKERFSAEFPKEGPSILRIQQVVRGDSAAYFCASSPPAGGPGEQYFGPGTRLTVT.

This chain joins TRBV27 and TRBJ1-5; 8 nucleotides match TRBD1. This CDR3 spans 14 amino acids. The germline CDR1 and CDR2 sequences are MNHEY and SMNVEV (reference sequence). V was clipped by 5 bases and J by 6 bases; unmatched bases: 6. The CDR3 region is CASSPTGVVQPQHF. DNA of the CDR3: TGTGCCAGCAGTCCGACAGGGGTTGTTCAGCCCCAGCATTTT.

The CDR3 sequence is CASSLAGLAGLTDTQYF. The CDR3 nucleotides are TGCGCCAGCAGCTTGGCTGGACTAGCGGGCCTGACAGATACGCAGTATTTT. V gene TRBV5-1 combines with J gene TRBJ2-3; 11 nucleotides agree with TRBD2. The CDR3 is 17 amino acids. Germline V lookup: CDR1 SGHRS, CDR2 YFSETQ. The J segment lost 3 bases and the V segment lost 0 bases, leaving 6 bases of the junction unmatched.

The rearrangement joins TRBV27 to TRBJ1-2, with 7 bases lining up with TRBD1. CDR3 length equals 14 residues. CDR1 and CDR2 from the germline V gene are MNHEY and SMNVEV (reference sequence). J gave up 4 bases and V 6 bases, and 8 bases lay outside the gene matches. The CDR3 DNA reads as TGTGCCAGCAGCCTGGCAGGGGGAGGCTATGGCTACACCTTC. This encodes CASSLAGGGYGYTF.

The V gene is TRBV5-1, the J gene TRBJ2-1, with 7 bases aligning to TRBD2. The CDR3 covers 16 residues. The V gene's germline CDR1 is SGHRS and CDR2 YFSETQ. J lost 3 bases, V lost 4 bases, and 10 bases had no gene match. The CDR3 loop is CASSPITASGYNEQFF. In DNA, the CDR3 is TGCGCCAGCAGCCCTATCACGGCTAGCGGCTACAATGAGCAGTTCTTC.